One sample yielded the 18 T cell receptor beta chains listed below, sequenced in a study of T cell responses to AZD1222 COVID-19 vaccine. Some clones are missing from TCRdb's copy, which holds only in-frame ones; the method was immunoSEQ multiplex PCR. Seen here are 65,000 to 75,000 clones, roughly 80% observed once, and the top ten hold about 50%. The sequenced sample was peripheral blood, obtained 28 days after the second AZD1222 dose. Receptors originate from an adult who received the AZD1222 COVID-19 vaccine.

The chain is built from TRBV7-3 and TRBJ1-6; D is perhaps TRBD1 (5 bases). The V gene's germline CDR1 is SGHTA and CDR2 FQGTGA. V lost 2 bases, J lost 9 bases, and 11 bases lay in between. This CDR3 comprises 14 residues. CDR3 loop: CASSLQGIGSPLHF. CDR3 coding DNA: TGTGCCAGCAGCTTACAGGGAATAGGTTCACCCCTCCACTTT. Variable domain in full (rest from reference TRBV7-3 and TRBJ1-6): GAGVSQTPSNKVTEKGKYVELRCDPISGHTALYWYRQSLGQGPEFLIYFQGTGAADDSGLPNDRFFAVRPEGSVSTLKIQRTERGDSAVYLCASSLQGIGSPLHFGNGTRLTVT.

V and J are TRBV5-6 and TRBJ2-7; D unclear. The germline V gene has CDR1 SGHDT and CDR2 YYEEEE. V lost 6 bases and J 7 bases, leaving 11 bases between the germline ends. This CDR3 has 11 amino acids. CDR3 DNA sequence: TGTGCCAGCACTGACTCGGAGGAGCAGTACTTC. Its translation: CASTDSEEQYF.

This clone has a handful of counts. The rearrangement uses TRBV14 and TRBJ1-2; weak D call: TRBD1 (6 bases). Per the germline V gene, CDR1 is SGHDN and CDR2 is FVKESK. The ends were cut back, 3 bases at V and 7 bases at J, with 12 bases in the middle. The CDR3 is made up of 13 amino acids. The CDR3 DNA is TGTGCCAGCAGCCACCAAGACAGGAGTGGCTACACCTTC. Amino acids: CASSHQDRSGYTF.

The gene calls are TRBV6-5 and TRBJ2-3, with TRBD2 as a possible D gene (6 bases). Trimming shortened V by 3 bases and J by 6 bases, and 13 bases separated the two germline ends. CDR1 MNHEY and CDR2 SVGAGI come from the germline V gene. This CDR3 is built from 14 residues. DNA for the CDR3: TGTGCCAGCAGTTATACTCGGGGGTGGGATACGCAGTATTTT. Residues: CASSYTRGWDTQYF.

The CDR3 nucleotides are TGCAGTGCTAGTCCGGTGGGGCAGGAATTAACTGAAGCTTTCTTT. This sequence encodes CSASPVGQELTEAFF. The V gene is TRBV20-1, the J gene TRBJ1-1; a weak D match, TRBD1 (5 bases). Trimming removed 3 bases at V and 5 bases at J, with 19 bases between. This CDR3 is built from 15 residues. The germline CDR1 and CDR2 sequences are DFQATT and SNEGSKA (reference sequence).

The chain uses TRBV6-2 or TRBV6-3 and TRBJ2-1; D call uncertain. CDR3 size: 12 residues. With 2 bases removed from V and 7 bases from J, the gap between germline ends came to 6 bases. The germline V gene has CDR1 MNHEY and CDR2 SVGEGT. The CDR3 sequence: CASSYAYNEQFF. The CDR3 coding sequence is TGTGCCAGCAGTTACGCTTATAATGAGCAGTTCTTC.

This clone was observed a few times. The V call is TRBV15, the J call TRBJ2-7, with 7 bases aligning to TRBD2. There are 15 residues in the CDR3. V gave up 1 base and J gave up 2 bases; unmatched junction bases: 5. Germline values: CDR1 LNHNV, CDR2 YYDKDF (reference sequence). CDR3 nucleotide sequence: TGTGCCACCAGCAGAGGGGAGGGGCTGGCCTACGAGCAGTACTTC. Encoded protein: CATSRGEGLAYEQYF.

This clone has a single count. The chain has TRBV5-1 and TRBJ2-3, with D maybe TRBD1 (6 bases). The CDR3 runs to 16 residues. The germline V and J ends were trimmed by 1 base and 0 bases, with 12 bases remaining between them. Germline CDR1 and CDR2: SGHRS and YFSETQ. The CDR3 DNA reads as TGCGCCAGCAGCTTGACGGGACAATCTAGCACAGATACGCAGTATTTT. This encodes CASSLTGQSSTDTQYF.

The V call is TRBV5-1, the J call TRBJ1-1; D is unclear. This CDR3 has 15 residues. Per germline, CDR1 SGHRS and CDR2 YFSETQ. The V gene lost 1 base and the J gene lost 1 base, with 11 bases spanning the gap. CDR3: CASSLLGGENTEAFF. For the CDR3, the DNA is TGCGCCAGCAGCTTGTTAGGAGGAGAGAACACTGAAGCTTTCTTT. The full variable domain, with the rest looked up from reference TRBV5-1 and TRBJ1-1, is KAGVTQTPRYLIKTRGQQVTLSCSPISGHRSVSWYQQTPGQGLQFLFEYFSETQRNKGNFPGRFSGRQFSNSRSEMNVSTLELGDSALYLCASSLLGGENTEAFFGQGTRLTVV.

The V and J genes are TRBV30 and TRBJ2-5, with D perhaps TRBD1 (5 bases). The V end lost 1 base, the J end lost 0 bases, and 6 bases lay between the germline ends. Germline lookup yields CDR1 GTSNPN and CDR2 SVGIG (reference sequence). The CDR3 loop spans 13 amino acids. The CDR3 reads CAWSEGYQETQYF. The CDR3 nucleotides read TGTGCCTGGAGTGAGGGGTACCAAGAGACCCAGTACTTC.

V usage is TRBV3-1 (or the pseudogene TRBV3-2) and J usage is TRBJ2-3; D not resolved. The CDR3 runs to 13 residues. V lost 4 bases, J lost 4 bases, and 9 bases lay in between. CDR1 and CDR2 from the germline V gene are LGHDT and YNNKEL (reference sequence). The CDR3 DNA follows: TGTGCCAGCAGCCCGTACACAGCAGATACGCAGTATTTT. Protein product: CASSPYTADTQYF.

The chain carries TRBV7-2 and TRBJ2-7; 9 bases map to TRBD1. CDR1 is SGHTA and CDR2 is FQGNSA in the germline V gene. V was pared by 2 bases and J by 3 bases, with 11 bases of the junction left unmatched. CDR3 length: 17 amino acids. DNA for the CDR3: TGTGCCAGCAGCTTACTCCAACCGGGACAGGGAGACTACGAGCAGTACTTC. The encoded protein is CASSLLQPGQGDYEQYF. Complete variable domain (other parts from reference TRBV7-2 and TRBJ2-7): GAGVSQSPSNKVTEKGKDVELRCDPISGHTALYWYRQSLGQGLEFLIYFQGNSAPDKSGLPSDRFSAERTGGSVSTLTIQRTQQEDSAVYLCASSLLQPGQGDYEQYFGPGTRLTVT.

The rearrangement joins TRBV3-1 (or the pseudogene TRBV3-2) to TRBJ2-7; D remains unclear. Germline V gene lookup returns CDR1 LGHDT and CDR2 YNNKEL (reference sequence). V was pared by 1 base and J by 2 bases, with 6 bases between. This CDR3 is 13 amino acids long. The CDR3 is CASSQVRPYEQYF. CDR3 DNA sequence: TGTGCCAGCAGCCAAGTCCGACCCTACGAGCAGTACTTC.

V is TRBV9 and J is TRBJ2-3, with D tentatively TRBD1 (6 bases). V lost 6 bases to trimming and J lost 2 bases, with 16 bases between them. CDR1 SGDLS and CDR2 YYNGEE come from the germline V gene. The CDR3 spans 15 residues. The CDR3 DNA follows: TGTGCCAGCACCAGGGACAACGTTTTCACAGATACGCAGTATTTT. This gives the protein CASTRDNVFTDTQYF.

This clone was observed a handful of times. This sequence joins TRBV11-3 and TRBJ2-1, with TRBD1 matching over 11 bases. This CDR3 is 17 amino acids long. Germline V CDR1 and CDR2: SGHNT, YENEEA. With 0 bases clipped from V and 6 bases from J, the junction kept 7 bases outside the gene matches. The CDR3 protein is CASSLDHMGQGVNEQFF. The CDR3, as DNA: TGTGCCAGCAGCTTAGATCACATGGGACAGGGGGTCAATGAGCAGTTCTTC.

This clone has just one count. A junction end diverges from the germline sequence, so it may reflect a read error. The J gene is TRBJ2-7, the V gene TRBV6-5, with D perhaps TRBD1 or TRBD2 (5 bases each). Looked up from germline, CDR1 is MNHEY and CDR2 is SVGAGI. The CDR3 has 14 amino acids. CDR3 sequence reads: CAILPGQGSHEQYF. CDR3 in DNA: TGTGCCATTCTCCCGGGGCAGGGCTCCCACGAGCAGTACTTC.

CDR3 coding DNA: TGTGCCAGCAGCCACGGTCGGGTCACGGAAGCTTTCTTT. This codes for CASSHGRVTEAFF. The chain combines TRBV4-2 with TRBJ1-1; no clear D gene. The CDR3 covers 13 residues. Trimming pared 3 bases from V and 8 bases from J, leaving 13 bases between. The V gene's germline CDR1 is LGHNA and CDR2 YNFKEQ.

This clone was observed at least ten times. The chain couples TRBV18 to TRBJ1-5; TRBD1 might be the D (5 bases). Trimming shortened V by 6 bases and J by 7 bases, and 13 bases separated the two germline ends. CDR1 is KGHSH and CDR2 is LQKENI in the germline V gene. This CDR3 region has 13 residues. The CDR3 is CASSPGREQPQHF. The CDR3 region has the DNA TGTGCCAGCTCCCCCGGCAGGGAACAGCCCCAGCATTTT.